One sample yielded the 19 T cell receptor beta chains listed below, sequenced in a study of cytomegalovirus exposure and HLA in healthy donors (dated by TCRdb to 2016 to 2017). The library was generated by the immunoSEQ multiplex PCR assay. For the multiplex PCR, a mixture combining 60 forward primers for TCR Vbeta segments and 13 reverse primers for TCR Jbeta segments was used. The source is immuneACCESS, and TCRdb retained only in-frame sequences with V and J called. Part of the clones is not carried over; for the studies checked, unresolved V genes explain less than half of this, and the remainder is unexplained. The table for this sample lists some 190,000 clones; 82% of them were counted only once. The ten top clones hold about 1.5% of the sample. Sequenced input: PBMCs. These receptors came from a man aged 35 to 55 in good health and CMV-seronegative.

To note about this clone: The junction departs from the called germline gene at one end, perhaps through a read error. The chain links TRBV18 to TRBJ1-5; D is unresolved. CDR3 length: 15 amino acids. Germline lookup yields CDR1 KGHSH and CDR2 LQKENI. This CDR3 reads CTSSPPHRANQPQHF. Written as DNA, the CDR3 is TGTACCAGCTCACCACCGCACAGAGCCAATCAGCCCCAGCATTTT.

The chain couples TRBV5-1 to TRBJ1-1; 8 nucleotides align to TRBD1. The CDR3 totals 15 residues. Trimming at V came to 0 bases and at J to 1 base, leaving 2 bases not matched to a gene. Germline-derived CDR1 and CDR2 are SGHRS and YFSETQ. The CDR3 protein is CASSLVDRENTEAFF. CDR3 nucleotide sequence: TGCGCCAGCAGCTTGGTGGACAGGGAGAACACTGAAGCTTTCTTT.

The CDR3 loop reads CASRDEAGGKYEQYF. CDR3 bases: TGTGCCAGCAGGGACGAGGCAGGGGGCAAGTACGAGCAGTACTTC. V and J are TRBV6-4 and TRBJ2-7; 8 positions match TRBD1. This CDR3 comprises 15 residues. The V gene's germline CDR1 is MRHNA and CDR2 SNTAGT. Trimming removed 6 bases from V and 4 bases from J; junction bases left unmatched: 11.

This clone was detected once. The chain links TRBV9 to TRBJ2-7; 10 nucleotides match TRBD1. In germline, CDR1 is SGDLS, CDR2 YYNGEE. CDR3 length: 16 residues. The V segment lost 0 bases and the J segment 3 bases; nucleotides outside the gene matches: 6. CDR3 nucleotides: TGTGCCAGCAGCGTAGCTACGGGACAGGGGATCTACGAGCAGTACTTC. It codes for CASSVATGQGIYEQYF.

This chain uses TRBV7-2 with TRBJ2-7; the D gene is possibly TRBD1 (6 bases). This CDR3 contains 14 residues. Looked up from germline, CDR1 is SGHTA and CDR2 is FQGNSA. Trimming took 5 bases from V and 2 from J, leaving 13 bases between them. This CDR3 reads CASSRGPGAYEQYF. CDR3 DNA sequence: TGTGCCAGCAGCCGGGGTCCAGGGGCCTACGAGCAGTACTTC.

The chain combines TRBV28 with TRBJ2-3; 8 positions match TRBD1. The germline V gene encodes CDR1 MDHEN and CDR2 SYDVKM. The CDR3 is 15 amino acids. V trimming: 3 bases; J trimming: 4 bases; junction bases outside the gene matches: 6. In DNA, the CDR3 is TGTGCCAGCAGTTTGCCAGGGGGCCTGGCAGATACGCAGTATTTT. Its protein is CASSLPGGLADTQYF.

The chain couples TRBV11-2 to TRBJ2-5; a possible D gene is TRBD2 (7 bases). Germline assignment: CDR1 SGHAT and CDR2 FQNNGV. V was cut by 6 bases and J by 3 bases, with 20 bases left in between. CDR3 length: 16 residues. The DNA of the CDR3 is TGTGCCAGCAGGGGGAGGGGGGGACTGGGGGAAGAGACCCAGTACTTC. Translation: CASRGRGGLGEETQYF.

The rearrangement joins TRBV2 to TRBJ1-3; D call uncertain. CDR3 length: 13 residues. Per the germline V gene, CDR1 is SNHLY and CDR2 is FYNNEI. V was pared by 3 bases and J by 2 bases, with 5 bases between. This CDR3 reads CASSDGAGNTIYF. The CDR3 nucleotides read TGTGCCAGCAGTGACGGAGCTGGAAACACCATATATTTT. Full variable domain (missing parts from reference TRBV2 and TRBJ1-3): EPEVTQTPSHQVTQMGQEVILRCVPISNHLYFYWYRQILGQKVEFLVSFYNNEISEKSEIFDDQFSVERPDGSNFTLKIRSTKLEDSAMYFCASSDGAGNTIYFGEGSWLTVV.

This rearrangement joins TRBV11-3 to TRBJ2-5, with 12 bases identical to TRBD2. The junction had 1 base not matched to a gene; V was cut back by 5 bases and J by 3 bases. Germline assignment: CDR1 SGHNT and CDR2 YENEEA. This CDR3 has 14 amino acids. The CDR3 reads CASSRLAGEETQYF. DNA for the CDR3: TGTGCCAGCAGCCGACTAGCGGGGGAAGAGACCCAGTACTTC.

The chain has TRBV4-3 and TRBJ2-1, with 12 bases matching TRBD2. After removal of 1 base from V and 4 bases from J, the junction contained 5 bases not matched to a gene. This CDR3 has 17 amino acids. The germline V gene encodes CDR1 LGHNA and CDR2 YSLEER. The CDR3 DNA is TGCGCCAGCAGCCAAGGGAGGACTAGCGGGATTTACAATGAGCAGTTCTTC. This translates into CASSQGRTSGIYNEQFF.

The J gene is TRBJ2-1, the V gene TRBV5-1; 8 nucleotides match TRBD2. Germline CDR1 and CDR2: SGHRS and YFSETQ. V gave up 0 bases and J gave up 8 bases; unmatched junction bases: 10. The CDR3 is 16 residues long. The CDR3 DNA sequence: TGCGCCAGCAGCTTGGCGGGGACTAGTCGGGGGCATGAGCAGTTCTTC. Its translation: CASSLAGTSRGHEQFF. Using reference TRBV5-1 and TRBJ2-1 for the parts outside the CDR3, the full variable domain is KAGVTQTPRYLIKTRGQQVTLSCSPISGHRSVSWYQQTPGQGLQFLFEYFSETQRNKGNFPGRFSGRQFSNSRSEMNVSTLELGDSALYLCASSLAGTSRGHEQFFGPGTRLTVL.

This chain joins TRBV7-8 and TRBJ2-6, with 9 bases lining up with TRBD1. Trimming cost V 5 bases and J 0 bases; bases outside gene matches: 2. The CDR3 runs to 16 residues. Germline V CDR1 and CDR2: SGHVS, FQNEAQ. In nucleotides, the CDR3 is TGTGCCAGCAGCCCGGACAGGGGCTCTGGGGCCAACGTCCTGACTTTC. Translating gives CASSPDRGSGANVLTF.

This clone was recorded a few times. The J gene is TRBJ1-5, the V gene TRBV28, with a weak D call TRBD1 (5 bases). The CDR3 is 13 amino acids. CDR1 and CDR2 (germline): MDHEN, SYDVKM. V dropped 7 bases and J dropped 8 bases, with 15 bases sitting between them. The CDR3 protein is CASTPTVAEPQHF. The DNA for the CDR3 is TGTGCCAGCACCCCGACAGTCGCGGAGCCCCAGCATTTT.

V usage is TRBV6-1 and J usage is TRBJ1-1, with D possibly TRBD1 on 6 matching bases. In germline, CDR1 is MNHNS, CDR2 SASEGT. CDR3 length equals 13 residues. V lost 6 bases and J 3 bases, leaving 11 bases between the germline ends. CDR3 in amino acids: CASRTGRDTEAFF. DNA for the CDR3: TGTGCCAGCAGAACAGGGCGTGACACTGAAGCTTTCTTT.

There are a few counts of this clone. V and J are TRBV11-2 and TRBJ2-1; TRBD1 might be the D (6 bases). This CDR3 spans 15 amino acids. CDR1 and CDR2 from the germline V gene are SGHAT and FQNNGV. The ends were cut back, 1 base at V and 7 bases at J, with 14 bases in the middle. For the CDR3, the DNA is TGTGCCAGCAGCTTAGCTCAACAGGGAAGGAATGAGCAGTTCTTC. Its protein is CASSLAQQGRNEQFF.

This chain joins TRBV4-1 and TRBJ2-5, with TRBD1 identical over 8 bases. Germline V gene data show CDR1 as MGHRA and CDR2 as YSYEKL. The CDR3 runs 15 residues. J lost 3 bases, V lost 7 bases, and 10 bases had no gene match. The CDR3 DNA is TGCGCCAGCAACGACAGGGGTAGGGGAGAAGAGACCCAGTACTTC. Translating it yields CASNDRGRGEETQYF.

This clone was seen a handful of times. The rearrangement links TRBV19 to TRBJ2-6; 8 bases line up with TRBD1. This CDR3 spans 17 amino acids. The V segment lost 5 bases and the J segment 4 bases; nucleotides outside the gene matches: 10. Germline CDR1 LNHDA, CDR2 SQIVND (reference sequence). CDR3 sequence reads: CASSLRTGRRGANVLTF. The CDR3 DNA follows: TGTGCCAGTAGTCTCCGGACAGGGCGAAGAGGGGCCAACGTCCTGACTTTC. Complete variable domain (other parts from reference TRBV19 and TRBJ2-6): DGGITQSPKYLFRKEGQNVTLSCEQNLNHDAMYWYRQDPGQGLRLIYYSQIVNDFQKGDIAEGYSVSREKKESFPLTVTSAQKNPTAFYLCASSLRTGRRGANVLTFGAGSRLTVL.

V usage is TRBV7-3 and J usage is TRBJ2-7; 7 nucleotides match TRBD1. Germline CDR1 SGHTA, CDR2 FQGTGA. This CDR3 contains 14 residues. V shed 5 bases, J shed 2 bases, and the junction held 6 bases outside the gene matches. CDR3 DNA: TGTGCCAGCAGCAAGGGGGACAGACCCTACGAGCAGTACTTC. Translated: CASSKGDRPYEQYF.

The V call is TRBV7-2, the J call TRBJ2-1; D unresolved. V dropped 5 bases and J dropped 8 bases, with 19 bases sitting between them. CDR3 size: 15 residues. CDR1 and CDR2 (germline): SGHTA, FQGNSA. The CDR3 region is CASSLTPVVADEQFF. The CDR3, as DNA: TGTGCCAGCAGCCTAACTCCGGTGGTGGCGGATGAGCAGTTCTTC.